The rows below give T cell receptor beta chains drawn from one sample of a study of beta chain features in type 1 diabetes. The data were produced by immunoSEQ multiplex PCR, yet TCRdb's version contains in-frame clones alone and is incomplete. The profile shows 400,000 to 600,000 clones, 30% of them singletons. The specimen sequenced was naive CD4+ T cells from blood. These receptors were collected from a man between 18 and 35 years old in good health. Each CDR3 is given with its conserved first and last residue. D genes are given only for firm matches. Clone size appears in some rows only: once, few, many, or a class for an expanded clone.

clone_size: NA; v_call: TRBV7-2; d_call: NA; j_call: TRBJ2-7; cdr3_nt: TGTGCCAGCAGCTTAGGGTCCTACGAGCAGTACTTC; cdr3_aa: CASSLGSYEQYF
clone_size: NA; v_call: TRBV7-8; d_call: TRBD1; j_call: TRBJ2-5; cdr3_nt: TGTGCCAGCAGCTTAAGGACAGGGCGAGAGACCCAGTACTTC; cdr3_aa: CASSLRTGRETQYF
clone_size: few; v_call: TRBV9; d_call: TRBD2; j_call: TRBJ2-3; cdr3_nt: TGTGCCAGCAGCCTAACTAGCGCCCATGATACGCAGTATTTT; cdr3_aa: CASSLTSAHDTQYF
clone_size: few; v_call: TRBV18; d_call: TRBD1; j_call: TRBJ2-7; cdr3_nt: TGTGCCAGCTCACCGGGACAGGGGGCCTACGAGCAGTACTTC; cdr3_aa: CASSPGQGAYEQYF
clone_size: few; v_call: TRBV30; d_call: NA; j_call: TRBJ2-2; cdr3_nt: TGTGCCTGGAGTGAAATTACCGGGGAGCTGTTTTTT; cdr3_aa: CAWSEITGELFF
clone_size: NA; v_call: TRBV30; d_call: NA; j_call: TRBJ1-5; cdr3_nt: TGTGCCTGGAGTGTCAGGGGAAGCAATCAGCCCCAGCATTTT; cdr3_aa: CAWSVRGSNQPQHF
clone_size: NA; v_call: TRBV28; d_call: NA; j_call: TRBJ2-2; cdr3_nt: TGTGCCAGCAATTATTGGGGTACCGGGGAGCTGTTTTTT; cdr3_aa: CASNYWGTGELFF
clone_size: NA; v_call: TRBV7-9; d_call: NA; j_call: TRBJ1-2; cdr3_nt: TGTGCCAGCAGCTTAGGGGTGGATGGCTACACCTTC; cdr3_aa: CASSLGVDGYTF
clone_size: NA; v_call: TRBV4-2; d_call: TRBD1; j_call: TRBJ2-7; cdr3_nt: TGTGCCAGCAGCCGGGGACAGTCCTACGAGCAGTACTTC; cdr3_aa: CASSRGQSYEQYF
clone_size: few; v_call: TRBV29-1; d_call: NA; j_call: TRBJ1-2; cdr3_nt: TGCAGCGTTTCTTACAGCGGAGGATACACCTTC; cdr3_aa: CSVSYSGGYTF
clone_size: few; v_call: TRBV30; d_call: NA; j_call: TRBJ1-1; cdr3_nt: TGTGCCTTGACAGGTCTAGTGAACACTGAAGCTTTCTTT; cdr3_aa: CALTGLVNTEAFF
clone_size: few; v_call: TRBV28; d_call: NA; j_call: TRBJ2-7; cdr3_nt: TGTGCCAGCACCCCGGAGTACGGCGAGCAGTACTTC; cdr3_aa: CASTPEYGEQYF
clone_size: NA; v_call: TRBV29-1; d_call: TRBD2; j_call: TRBJ2-1; cdr3_nt: TGCAGCGTTTCGACTAGCGGGCGTTACAATGAGCAGTTCTTC; cdr3_aa: CSVSTSGRYNEQFF
clone_size: few; v_call: TRBV14; d_call: NA; j_call: TRBJ2-2; cdr3_nt: TGTGCCAGCAGCCCTAGACAAGTCACCGGGGAGCTGTTTTTT; cdr3_aa: CASSPRQVTGELFF